This T cell receptor beta chain was identified during a study of shared clonotypes between healthy human individuals. Study-level findings and limits: Larger estimated richness was generally recorded for naive subsets relative to memory subsets.

Those who donated were healthy HIV-negative adults, with no recent acute infections or vaccinations reported. CDR3 length: 14 residues. From germline, CDR1 is SGHNT and CDR2 YENEEA. V trimming: 0 bases; J trimming: 3 bases; junction bases outside the gene matches: 1. TCRdb's table, derived via immunoSEQ multiplex PCR, lists solely in-frame clones and lacks some. Among fewer than 3 million clones, about 90% were seen once, and the ten largest hold 0.37%. A note on this clone: What it binds is unknown.

The V and J genes are TRBV11-3 and TRBJ2-7, with 8 bases fitting TRBD2. Specimen: naive CD4+ T cells from PBMCs. This sample's subset: CD45RA+ positively selected. The sequence came from a man aged 18 to 29 in good health. Some clones in this sample may be carry-over from other donors' samples. This chain's CDR3 is CASSLDSGSYEQYF. CDR3 DNA sequence: TGTGCCAGCAGCTTAGACAGCGGGAGCTACGAGCAGTACTTC.